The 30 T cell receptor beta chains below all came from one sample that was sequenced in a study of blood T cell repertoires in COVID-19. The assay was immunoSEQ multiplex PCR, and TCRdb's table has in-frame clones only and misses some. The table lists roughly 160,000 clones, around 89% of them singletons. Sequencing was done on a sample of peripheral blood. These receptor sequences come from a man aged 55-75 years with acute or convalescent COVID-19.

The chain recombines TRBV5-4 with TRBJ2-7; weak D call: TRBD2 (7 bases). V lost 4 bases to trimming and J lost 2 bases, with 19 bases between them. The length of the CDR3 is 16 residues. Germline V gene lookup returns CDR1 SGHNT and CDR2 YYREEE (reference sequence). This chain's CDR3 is CASSPGGTLKTYEQYV. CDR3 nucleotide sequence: TGTGCCAGCAGCCCCGGGGGGACACTGAAGACCTACGAGCAGTACGTC.

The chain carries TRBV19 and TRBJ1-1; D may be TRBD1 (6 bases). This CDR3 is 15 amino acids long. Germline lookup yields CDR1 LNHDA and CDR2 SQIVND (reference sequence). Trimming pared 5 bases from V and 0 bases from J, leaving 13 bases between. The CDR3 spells CASSPRTELNTEAFF. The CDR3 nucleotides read TGTGCCAGTAGTCCCCGGACAGAGTTGAACACTGAAGCTTTCTTT.

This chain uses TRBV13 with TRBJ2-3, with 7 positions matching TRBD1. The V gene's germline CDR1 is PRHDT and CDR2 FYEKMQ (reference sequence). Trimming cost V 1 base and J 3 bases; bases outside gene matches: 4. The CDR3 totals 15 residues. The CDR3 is CASSLDRGSTDTQYF. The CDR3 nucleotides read TGTGCCAGCAGCTTAGACAGGGGAAGTACAGATACGCAGTATTTT.

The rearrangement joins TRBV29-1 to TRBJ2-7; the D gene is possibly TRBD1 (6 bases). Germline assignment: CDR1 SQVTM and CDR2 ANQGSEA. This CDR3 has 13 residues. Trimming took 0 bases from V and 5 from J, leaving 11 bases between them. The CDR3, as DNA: TGCAGCGTTGAAGATCAGGGGTCGGACGAGCAGTACTTC. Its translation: CSVEDQGSDEQYF.

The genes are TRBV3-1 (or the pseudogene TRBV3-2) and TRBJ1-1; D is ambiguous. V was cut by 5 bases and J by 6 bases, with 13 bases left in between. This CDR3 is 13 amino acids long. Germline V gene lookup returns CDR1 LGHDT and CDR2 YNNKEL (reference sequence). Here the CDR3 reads CASSFQLTAEAFF. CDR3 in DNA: TGTGCCAGCAGCTTTCAGTTAACCGCTGAAGCTTTCTTT.

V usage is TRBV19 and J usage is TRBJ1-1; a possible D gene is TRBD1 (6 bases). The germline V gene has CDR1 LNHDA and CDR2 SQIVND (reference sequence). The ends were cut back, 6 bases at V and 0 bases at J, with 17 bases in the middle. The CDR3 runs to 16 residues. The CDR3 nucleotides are TGTGCCAGTAGCCCTGGGGGCAGAGATATGAACACTGAAGCTTTCTTT. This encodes CASSPGGRDMNTEAFF.

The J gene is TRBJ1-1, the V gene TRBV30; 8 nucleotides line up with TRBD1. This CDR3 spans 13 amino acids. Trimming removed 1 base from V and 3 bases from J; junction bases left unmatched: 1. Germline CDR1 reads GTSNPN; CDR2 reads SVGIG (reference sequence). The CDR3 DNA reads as TGTGCCTGGAGTGCGGACAGGGACACTGAAGCTTTCTTT. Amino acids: CAWSADRDTEAFF.

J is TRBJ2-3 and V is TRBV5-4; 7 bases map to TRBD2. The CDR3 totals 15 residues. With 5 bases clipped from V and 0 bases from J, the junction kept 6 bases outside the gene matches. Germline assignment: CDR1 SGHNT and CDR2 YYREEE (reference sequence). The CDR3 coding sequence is TGTGCCAGCAGGAGTGGCGGGGGAAGCACAGATACGCAGTATTTT. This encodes CASRSGGGSTDTQYF.

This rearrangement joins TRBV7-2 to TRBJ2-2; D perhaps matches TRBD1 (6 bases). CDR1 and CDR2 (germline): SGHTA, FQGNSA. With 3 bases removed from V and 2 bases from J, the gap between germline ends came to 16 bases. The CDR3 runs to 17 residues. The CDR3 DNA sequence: TGTGCCAGCAGCTTTTACATGAACAGGGCCAACACCGGGGAGCTGTTTTTT. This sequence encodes CASSFYMNRANTGELFF.

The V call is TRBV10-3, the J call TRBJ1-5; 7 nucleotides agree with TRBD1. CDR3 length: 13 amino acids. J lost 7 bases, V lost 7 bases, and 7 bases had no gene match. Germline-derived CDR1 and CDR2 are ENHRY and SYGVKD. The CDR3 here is CAITQGTGQPQHF. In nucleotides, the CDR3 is TGTGCCATCACACAGGGGACGGGACAGCCCCAGCATTTT.

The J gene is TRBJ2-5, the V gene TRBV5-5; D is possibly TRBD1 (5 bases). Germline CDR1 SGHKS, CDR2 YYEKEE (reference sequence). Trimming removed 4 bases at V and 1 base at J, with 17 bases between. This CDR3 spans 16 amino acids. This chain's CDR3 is CASSVRLGRAQETQYF. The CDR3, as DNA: TGTGCCAGCAGCGTCCGGCTCGGCAGGGCCCAAGAGACCCAGTACTTC.

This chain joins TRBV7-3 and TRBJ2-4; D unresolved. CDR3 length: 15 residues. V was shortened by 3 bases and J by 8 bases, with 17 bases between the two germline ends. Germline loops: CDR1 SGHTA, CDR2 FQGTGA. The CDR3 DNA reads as TGTGCCAGCAGCTTTTGGAACCGTCACCGGGACATTCAGTACTTC. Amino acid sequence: CASSFWNRHRDIQYF.

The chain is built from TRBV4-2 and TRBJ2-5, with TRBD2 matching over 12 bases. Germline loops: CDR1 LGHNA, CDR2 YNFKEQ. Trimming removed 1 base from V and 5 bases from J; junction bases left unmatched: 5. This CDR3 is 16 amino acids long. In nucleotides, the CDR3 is TGTGCCAGCAGCCAAGCTAGCGGGGGGGCCTCGGAGACCCAGTACTTC. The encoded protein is CASSQASGGASETQYF.

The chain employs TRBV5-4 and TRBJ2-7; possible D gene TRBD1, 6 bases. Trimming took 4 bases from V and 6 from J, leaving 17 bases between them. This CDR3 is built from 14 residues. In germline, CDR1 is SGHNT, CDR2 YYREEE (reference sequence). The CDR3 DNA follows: TGTGCCAGCAGCATAGAACAGGGATCTCGCGAGCAGTACGTC. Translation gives CASSIEQGSREQYV.

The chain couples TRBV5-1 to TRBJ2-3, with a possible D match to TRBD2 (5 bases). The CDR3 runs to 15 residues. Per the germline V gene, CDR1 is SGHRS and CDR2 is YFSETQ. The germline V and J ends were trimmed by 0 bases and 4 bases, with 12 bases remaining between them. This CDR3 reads CASSLGQWGADTQYF. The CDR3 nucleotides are TGCGCCAGCAGCTTGGGGCAGTGGGGAGCAGATACGCAGTATTTT.

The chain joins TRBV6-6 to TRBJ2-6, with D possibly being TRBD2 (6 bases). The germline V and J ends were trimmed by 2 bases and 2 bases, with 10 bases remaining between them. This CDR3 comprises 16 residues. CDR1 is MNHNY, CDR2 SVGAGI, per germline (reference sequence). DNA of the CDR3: TGTGCCAGCAGTTACGTGGGAGGAACTGGGGCCAACGTCCTGACTTTC. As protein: CASSYVGGTGANVLTF.

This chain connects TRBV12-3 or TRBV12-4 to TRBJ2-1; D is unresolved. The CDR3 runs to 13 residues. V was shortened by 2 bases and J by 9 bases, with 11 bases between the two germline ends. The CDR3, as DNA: TGTGCCAGCAGTTTATCACGGTTCGGTGAGCAGTTCTTC. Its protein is CASSLSRFGEQFF.

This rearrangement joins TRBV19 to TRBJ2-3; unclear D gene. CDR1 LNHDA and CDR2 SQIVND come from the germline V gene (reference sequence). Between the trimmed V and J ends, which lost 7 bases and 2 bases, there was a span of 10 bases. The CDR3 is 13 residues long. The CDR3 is CASTGTFTDTQYF. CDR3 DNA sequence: TGTGCCAGTACAGGAACGTTCACAGATACGCAGTATTTT.

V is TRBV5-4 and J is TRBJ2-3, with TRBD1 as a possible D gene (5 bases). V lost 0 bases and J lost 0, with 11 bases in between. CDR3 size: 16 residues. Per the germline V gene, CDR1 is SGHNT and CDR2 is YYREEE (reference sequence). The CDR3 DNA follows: TGTGCCAGCAGCTTGGTTGTAGGACAAAGCACAGATACGCAGTATTTT. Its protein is CASSLVVGQSTDTQYF.

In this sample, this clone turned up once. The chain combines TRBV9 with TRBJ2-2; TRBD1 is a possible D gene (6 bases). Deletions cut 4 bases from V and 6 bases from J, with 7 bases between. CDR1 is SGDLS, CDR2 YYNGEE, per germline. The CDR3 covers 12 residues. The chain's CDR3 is CASSRQAGELFF. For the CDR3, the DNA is TGTGCCAGCAGCCGACAGGCCGGGGAGCTGTTTTTT. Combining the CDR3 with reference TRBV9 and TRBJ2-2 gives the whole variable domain DSGVTQTPKHLITATGQRVTLRCSPRSGDLSVYWYQQSLDQGLQFLIQYYNGEERAKGNILERFSAQQFPDLHSELNLSSLELGDSALYFCASSRQAGELFFGEGSRLTVL.

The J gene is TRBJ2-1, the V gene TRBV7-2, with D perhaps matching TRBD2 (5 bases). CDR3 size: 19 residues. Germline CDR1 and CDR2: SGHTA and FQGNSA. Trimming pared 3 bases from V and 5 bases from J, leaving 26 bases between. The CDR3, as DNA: TGTGCCAGCAGCTTGATCCCCCTCGCTGGACTCCCAAGTCACAATGAGCAGTTCTTC. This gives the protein CASSLIPLAGLPSHNEQFF. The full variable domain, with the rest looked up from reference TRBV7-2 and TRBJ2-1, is GAGVSQSPSNKVTEKGKDVELRCDPISGHTALYWYRQSLGQGLEFLIYFQGNSAPDKSGLPSDRFSAERTGGSVSTLTIQRTQQEDSAVYLCASSLIPLAGLPSHNEQFFGPGTRLTVL.

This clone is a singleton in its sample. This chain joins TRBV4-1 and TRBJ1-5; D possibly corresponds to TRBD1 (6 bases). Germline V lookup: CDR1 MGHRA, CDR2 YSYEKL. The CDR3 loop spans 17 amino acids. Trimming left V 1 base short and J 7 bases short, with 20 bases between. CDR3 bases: TGCGCCAGCAGCCAAGGGGGTACAGGGCGACTTAGGCAGCCCCAGCATTTT. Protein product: CASSQGGTGRLRQPQHF.

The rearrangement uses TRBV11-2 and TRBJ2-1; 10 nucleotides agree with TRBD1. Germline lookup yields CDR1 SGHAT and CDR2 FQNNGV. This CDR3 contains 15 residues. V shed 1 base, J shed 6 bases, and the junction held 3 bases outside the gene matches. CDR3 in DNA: TGTGCCAGCAGCTTAGGTGGGACAGGGGTCAATGAGCAGTTCTTC. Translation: CASSLGGTGVNEQFF.

Written as DNA, the CDR3 is TGTGCCAGCAGCTTTGACACCTACAATGAGCAGTTCTTC. This gives the protein CASSFDTYNEQFF. This chain links TRBV7-6 with TRBJ2-1; no firm D call. The germline V gene encodes CDR1 SGHVS and CDR2 FNYEAQ. V was clipped by 3 bases and J by 2 bases, with 5 bases between them. The CDR3 has 13 residues.

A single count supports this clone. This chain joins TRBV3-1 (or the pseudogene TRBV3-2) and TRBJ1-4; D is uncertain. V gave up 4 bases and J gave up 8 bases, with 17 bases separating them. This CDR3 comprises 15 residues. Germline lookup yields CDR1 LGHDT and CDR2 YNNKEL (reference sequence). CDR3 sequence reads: CASSRLMGVSEKLFF. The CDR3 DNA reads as TGTGCCAGCAGCCGGCTGATGGGAGTAAGCGAAAAACTGTTTTTT.

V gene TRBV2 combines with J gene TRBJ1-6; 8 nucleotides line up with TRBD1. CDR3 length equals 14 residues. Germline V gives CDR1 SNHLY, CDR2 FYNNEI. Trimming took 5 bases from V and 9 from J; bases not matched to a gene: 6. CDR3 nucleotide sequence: TGTGCCAGCAGTCAGACAGGGGCTAGTTCACCCCTCCACTTT. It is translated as CASSQTGASSPLHF.

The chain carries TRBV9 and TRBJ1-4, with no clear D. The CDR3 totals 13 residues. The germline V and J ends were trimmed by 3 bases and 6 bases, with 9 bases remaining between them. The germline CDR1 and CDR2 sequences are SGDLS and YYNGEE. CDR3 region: CASSGRLDEKLFF. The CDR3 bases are TGTGCCAGCAGCGGACGACTAGATGAAAAACTGTTTTTT.

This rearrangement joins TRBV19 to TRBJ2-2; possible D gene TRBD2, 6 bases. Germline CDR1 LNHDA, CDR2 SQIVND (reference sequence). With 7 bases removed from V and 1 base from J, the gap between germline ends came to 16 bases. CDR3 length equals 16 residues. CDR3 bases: TGTGCCAGTAAACGGGGGAGCCCCCGGAACACCGGGGAGCTGTTTTTT. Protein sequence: CASKRGSPRNTGELFF. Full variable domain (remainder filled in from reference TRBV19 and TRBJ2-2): DGGITQSPKYLFRKEGQNVTLSCEQNLNHDAMYWYRQDPGQGLRLIYYSQIVNDFQKGDIAEGYSVSREKKESFPLTVTSAQKNPTAFYLCASKRGSPRNTGELFFGEGSRLTVL.

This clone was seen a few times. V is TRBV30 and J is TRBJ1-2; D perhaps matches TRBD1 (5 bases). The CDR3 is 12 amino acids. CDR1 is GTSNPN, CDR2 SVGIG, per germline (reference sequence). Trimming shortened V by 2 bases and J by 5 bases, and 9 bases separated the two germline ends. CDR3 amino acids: CAWSSEGYGYTF. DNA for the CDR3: TGTGCCTGGAGTTCGGAGGGGTATGGCTACACCTTC.

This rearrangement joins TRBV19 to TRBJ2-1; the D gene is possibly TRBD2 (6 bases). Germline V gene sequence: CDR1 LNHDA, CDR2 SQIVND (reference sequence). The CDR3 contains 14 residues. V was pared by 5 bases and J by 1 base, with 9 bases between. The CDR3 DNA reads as TGTGCCAGTAGTGCGGGATTTTCCTACAATGAGCAGTTCTTC. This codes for CASSAGFSYNEQFF.